This note documents a single TCR beta chain sequence. Regarding time point: patch test 3, about 24 weeks after DPC sensitization. Regarding treatment: therapeutic diphenylcyclopropenone sensitization with weekly scalp DPC. Donors were 18 to 70-year-old alopecia patients suitable for DPC. From the RACE reads, TCRdb called clonotypes with MiXCR, one entry per CDR3 protein. Of tens of thousands of distinct CDR3 sequences in the sample, approximately 9.9% are singletons; the top ten hold about 15%. This sample was included in a study of human T cells and chemical hapten exposure. The CDR3 spans 13 residues. V was cut by 5 bases and J by 3 bases, with 10 bases left in between.

This chain joins TRBV12-3 or TRBV12-4 and TRBJ2-5; a possible D gene is TRBD1 (5 bases). Sequenced material: whole blood, taken in connection with sensitization to the hapten diphenylcyclopropenone (DPC). The receptor was derived from a woman between 35 and 50 years old with alopecia areata. Some clones in this sample may be carry-over from other donors' samples. The CDR3 region has the DNA TGTGCCAGCAGTAGGACACCCGAAGAGACCCAGTACTTC. Translating gives CASSRTPEETQYF.